These 15 T cell receptor beta chains came from one sample sequenced in a study of identical twins listed by TCRdb under 2016. Libraries were constructed by 5' RACE. These reads were obtained on an Illumina HiSeq 2000. TCRdb ran its own pipeline on the public reads, namely fastp trimming at Q25 and MiXCR clone calling, and kept in-frame beta chains. Rows matching on CDR3 protein sequence are summarized as one entry with the most common DNA and genes. The sample yields 200,000 to 300,000 distinct CDR3 sequences; 5.5% to 8% were counted once. The ten largest clones add up to 3.6% of the sample. These same records also appear under a second study, on yellow fever vaccine responses in identical twins.

The sample taken for sequencing was memory (CD45RO+) T cells sorted from blood. The meaning of the sample's cell subset or site label: CD45RO+ enriched T cells. These TCRs come from a young woman in good health.

The chain links TRBV4-1 to TRBJ2-7; TRBD1 aligns across 7 bases. This CDR3 has 16 amino acids. The J segment lost 3 bases and the V segment lost 1 base, leaving 9 bases of the junction unmatched. Germline V gene sequence: CDR1 MGHRA, CDR2 YSYEKL. CDR3 region: CASSQVPGQTRYEQYF. The DNA of the CDR3 is TGCGCCAGCAGCCAAGTACCGGGACAGACGCGCTACGAGCAGTACTTC.

This clonotype occurred a few times. This sequence joins TRBV28 and TRBJ2-1; D may be TRBD1 or TRBD2 (5 bases each). Trimming pared 2 bases from V and 9 bases from J, leaving 14 bases between. From germline, CDR1 is MDHEN and CDR2 SYDVKM. The CDR3 totals 14 residues. The DNA of the CDR3 is TGTGCCAGCAGTTTAGAAGGGACGTGGGGTGAGCAGTTCTTC. As protein: CASSLEGTWGEQFF. Full variable domain (rest looked up from reference TRBV28 and TRBJ2-1): DVKVTQSSRYLVKRTGEKVFLECVQDMDHENMFWYRQDPGLGLRLIYFSYDVKMKEKGDIPEGYSVSREKKERFSLILESASTNQTSMYLCASSLEGTWGEQFFGPGTRLTVL.

This clonotype was picked up many times. The rearrangement links TRBV5-1 to TRBJ2-3, with 7 nucleotides matching TRBD2. The CDR3 has 18 amino acids. CDR1 is SGHRS and CDR2 is YFSETQ in the germline V gene. The V gene end was trimmed by 0 bases and the J gene end by 5 bases; junction bases not matched to a gene: 15. The CDR3 sequence: CASSLGGGGNVRGDTQYF. The CDR3 coding sequence is TGCGCCAGCAGCTTGGGTGGCGGGGGAAACGTTCGAGGAGATACGCAGTATTTT.

The rearrangement joins TRBV10-3 to TRBJ2-3; 7 bases align to TRBD1. J was trimmed by 2 bases and V by 6 bases; bases with no gene match: 11. CDR3 length: 16 amino acids. Germline assignment: CDR1 ENHRY and CDR2 SYGVKD. The CDR3 reads CAISDWDREDTDTQYF. The CDR3 DNA follows: TGTGCCATCAGCGACTGGGACAGAGAAGACACAGATACGCAGTATTTT.

This clonotype was counted many times. The chain carries TRBV3-1 and TRBJ1-2, with a weak D call TRBD1 (5 bases). This CDR3 has 13 amino acids. V lost 4 bases, J lost 7 bases, and 13 bases lay in between. The V gene's germline CDR1 is LGHDT and CDR2 YNNKEL (reference sequence). Here the CDR3 DNA reads TGTGCCAGCAGCCTTGCAGGGACTTCTGGCTACACCTTC. It is translated as CASSLAGTSGYTF.

The table lists this clonotype with a few counts. The chain employs TRBV15 and TRBJ2-3; D may be TRBD2 (6 bases). The germline V gene encodes CDR1 LNHNV and CDR2 YYDKDF (reference sequence). CDR3 length equals 15 residues. Trimming removed 1 base at V and 5 bases at J, with 13 bases between. Written as DNA, the CDR3 is TGTGCCACCAGCAGAGCGTGGACTACGGTAGATACGCAGTATTTT. It encodes CATSRAWTTVDTQYF.

The rearrangement links TRBV4-2 to TRBJ1-1; D perhaps matches TRBD1 (5 bases). V lost 0 bases to trimming and J lost 2 bases, with 10 bases between them. Germline V gene data show CDR1 as LGHNA and CDR2 as YNFKEQ. The CDR3 runs 15 residues. CDR3 in DNA: TGTGCCAGCAGCCAAGATTGGCAGGGCAACACTGAAGCTTTCTTT. It translates to CASSQDWQGNTEAFF.

This clonotype was counted at least ten times. The gene calls are TRBV18 and TRBJ2-2; the D gene is possibly TRBD2 (5 bases). The V and J ends lost 5 bases and 2 bases respectively, with 12 bases between them. CDR1 KGHSH and CDR2 LQKENI come from the germline V gene. The CDR3 length is 15 residues. For the CDR3, the DNA is TGTGCCAGCTCATTCGGACTGTACAACACCGGGGAGCTGTTTTTT. This codes for CASSFGLYNTGELFF.

The rearrangement uses TRBV15 and TRBJ2-6, with D hard to call. Germline-derived CDR1 and CDR2 are LNHNV and YYDKDF (reference sequence). Trimming left V 3 bases short and J 0 bases short, with 6 bases between. This CDR3 contains 15 residues. As DNA, the CDR3 is TGTGCCACCAGCAGGGTTCCCTCTGGGGCCAACGTCCTGACTTTC. Translation gives CATSRVPSGANVLTF.

V and J are TRBV6-1 and TRBJ2-2, with D maybe TRBD1 (6 bases). CDR3 size: 15 residues. V lost 7 bases to trimming and J lost 1 base, with 13 bases between them. Germline V CDR1 and CDR2: MNHNS, SASEGT. CDR3 protein: CASTLGQMNTGELFF. The DNA of the CDR3 is TGTGCCAGCACCCTGGGACAAATGAACACCGGGGAGCTGTTTTTT.

This clonotype was seen a few times. The gene calls are TRBV6-1 and TRBJ2-7, with D perhaps matching TRBD1 (6 bases). The V end was cut by 6 bases, the J end by 2 bases, with 11 bases between. The CDR3 consists of 13 residues. CDR1 MNHNS and CDR2 SASEGT come from the germline V gene. The CDR3 DNA reads as TGTGCCAGCAGCTCCCGGACAGCCTACGAGCAGTACGTC. It yields the protein CASSSRTAYEQYV.

Ten or more counts support this clonotype. The CDR3 sequence is CASRGQSGYGYTF. CDR3 nucleotides: TGTGCCAGCAGAGGACAGTCCGGGTATGGCTACACCTTC. The rearrangement uses TRBV12-3 or TRBV12-4 and TRBJ1-2, with D perhaps matching TRBD1 (6 bases). CDR3 length: 13 amino acids. V lost 6 bases and J 5 bases, leaving 13 bases between the germline ends.

This clonotype came up a few times. In DNA, the CDR3 is TGCAGCGTTGAAGTCTACAGCGGACTGACAACTAATGAAAAACTGTTTTTT. Its protein product is CSVEVYSGLTTNEKLFF. This chain connects TRBV29-1 to TRBJ1-4; no reliable D call. Germline CDR1 SQVTM, CDR2 ANQGSEA. Trimming shortened V by 1 base and J by 0 bases, and 15 bases separated the two germline ends. The CDR3 contains 17 residues.

This clonotype was recorded a few times. This chain joins TRBV20-1 and TRBJ2-1; tentative D call: TRBD2 (6 bases). Between the trimmed V and J ends, which lost 0 bases and 6 bases, there was a span of 12 bases. Germline V CDR1 and CDR2: DFQATT, SNEGSKA (reference sequence). The CDR3 has 14 amino acids. The CDR3: CSARESGWRNEQFF. The DNA for the CDR3 is TGCAGTGCTAGAGAGAGCGGGTGGCGCAATGAGCAGTTCTTC.

The rearrangement joins TRBV9 to TRBJ2-1, with 8 bases lining up with TRBD2. The CDR3 consists of 16 residues. Trimming at V came to 2 bases and at J to 0 bases, leaving 4 bases not matched to a gene. From germline, CDR1 is SGDLS and CDR2 YYNGEE. DNA of the CDR3: TGTGCCAGCAGCGTGGCCGGGACTAGCTCCTACAATGAGCAGTTCTTC. Translated: CASSVAGTSSYNEQFF.